This T cell receptor (beta chain) was sequenced in a study of shared clonotypes between healthy human individuals. The repertoire was sequenced with immunoSEQ multiplex PCR; TCRdb's copy has only in-frame clones and lacks some. Altogether some 2,000,000 clones are present, 85% to 95% being singletons, with the ten largest covering roughly 0.13%. A single count supports this clone. Its specificity is not known. Germline V gives CDR1 SGHTS, CDR2 YDEGEE. V dropped 4 bases and J dropped 3; count of bases not matched to a gene: 8. The CDR3 totals 16 residues. Study-level results: Collection of samples was limited to blood; tissue repertoires likely differ.

Participating donors were healthy, HIV-negative adults free of recent acute infections or vaccinations. The receptor's source is a man younger than 35 in good health. This chain links TRBV5-8 with TRBJ2-3, with 10 bases that match TRBD2. The sample consisted of naive CD4+ T cells sorted from blood. As for subset: CD45RA+ positively selected. The CDR3 DNA follows: TGTGCCAGCAGCCTGGGGAGCGGGAGGGTTACAGATACGCAGTATTTT. The encoded protein is CASSLGSGRVTDTQYF.